The 28 T cell receptor beta chains below were found in one sample sequenced in a study of early T cells in non-severe SARS-CoV-2 infection. TCRdb reprocessed the 5' RACE reads via MiXCR and lists one record per CDR3 protein. The table lists about 28,000 distinct CDR3 sequences, about 5% of them singletons. The specimen was whole blood. These receptors came from an adult who was a healthcare worker with PCR-confirmed SARS-CoV-2 infection or an uninfected control (not recorded which).

This clonotype occurred many times. This chain links TRBV24-1 with TRBJ2-1; D is perhaps TRBD2 (5 bases). V was clipped by 4 bases and J by 4 bases, with 13 bases between them. Germline lookup yields CDR1 KGHDR and CDR2 SFDVKD. There are 15 residues in the CDR3. The CDR3 sequence: CATSDRGMRYNEQFF. The CDR3 DNA follows: TGTGCCACCAGTGACCGGGGAATGAGGTACAATGAGCAGTTCTTC.

This chain links TRBV15 with TRBJ1-5, with D unresolved. Trimming stripped 0 bases from V and 2 bases from J, with 8 bases between. The CDR3 covers 15 residues. Germline V gene lookup returns CDR1 LNHNV and CDR2 YYDKDF (reference sequence). The CDR3 DNA is TGTGCCACCAGCAGAGACGCCTCAGGCAATCAGCCCCAGCATTTT. Protein: CATSRDASGNQPQHF.

In this sample, this clonotype turned up a few times. This chain joins TRBV11-2 and TRBJ1-6; TRBD1 might be the D (5 bases). Trimming cost V 2 bases and J 6 bases, with 11 bases left between them. Germline CDR1 SGHAT, CDR2 FQNNGV. CDR3 length equals 15 residues. CDR3 in DNA: TGTGCCAGCAGCTTAATTCGACAGATTAATTCACCCCTCCACTTT. Its translation is CASSLIRQINSPLHF.

The CDR3 nucleotides are TGTGCCAGCACCAAGGGACGACAGACAGAGACCCAGTACTTC. The encoded protein is CASTKGRQTETQYF. V is TRBV6-2 or TRBV6-3 and J is TRBJ2-5, with D perhaps matching TRBD1 or TRBD2 (5 bases each). The CDR3 has 14 amino acids. From germline, CDR1 is MNHEY and CDR2 SVGEGT. V shed 7 bases and J shed 4 bases, with 16 bases lying between them.

Only a few counts were recorded for this clonotype. The chain employs TRBV11-2 and TRBJ2-2; no firm D call. Trimming removed 2 bases at V and 5 bases at J, with 3 bases between. Germline V lookup: CDR1 SGHAT, CDR2 FQNNGV. The CDR3 contains 12 residues. The CDR3 reads CASSLLTGELFF. CDR3 coding DNA: TGTGCCAGCAGCTTACTTACCGGGGAGCTGTTTTTT.

This clonotype appeared many times. The V gene is TRBV19, the J gene TRBJ1-1, with 7 nucleotides matching TRBD1. CDR3 length: 15 amino acids. Germline loops: CDR1 LNHDA, CDR2 SQIVND (reference sequence). V gave up 6 bases and J gave up 1 base; unmatched junction bases: 8. The CDR3 DNA sequence: TGTGCCAGTAGATATGACAGGGCCTCGAACACTGAAGCTTTCTTT. Its translation: CASRYDRASNTEAFF.

The V call is TRBV11-3, the J call TRBJ1-1, with unresolved D. Per germline, CDR1 SGHNT and CDR2 YENEEA. The CDR3 is 12 amino acids. Trimming cost V 2 bases and J 12 bases, with 13 bases left between them. The DNA of the CDR3 is TGTGCCAGCAGCTTAAGAACCCCGGAAACTTTCTTT. This codes for CASSLRTPETFF.

This clonotype was counted only a few times. A read error is likely, as this CDR3 ends without the conserved phenylalanine or tryptophan. The rearrangement uses TRBV6-2 or TRBV6-3 and TRBJ1-5; D not resolved. V was clipped by 2 bases and J by 2 bases, with 19 bases between them. The length of the CDR3 is 18 residues. Per the germline V gene, CDR1 is MNHEY and CDR2 is SVGEGT. The CDR3 here is CASSYGQLAGAGNQPQHL. The CDR3 coding sequence is TGTGCCAGCAGTTACGGTCAGCTAGCGGGAGCGGGCAATCAGCCCCAGCATTTG.

This clonotype has at least ten counts. This chain links TRBV27 with TRBJ1-2; D gene uncertain. The V gene's germline CDR1 is MNHEY and CDR2 SMNVEV (reference sequence). Between the trimmed V and J ends, which lost 3 bases and 4 bases, there was a span of 6 bases. The CDR3 is made up of 12 amino acids. Here the CDR3 reads CASSLAGYGYTF. CDR3 DNA: TGTGCCAGCAGTTTGGCCGGCTATGGCTACACCTTC.

This clonotype was seen at least ten times. This chain joins TRBV30 and TRBJ1-1, with D uncertain. Germline CDR1 and CDR2: GTSNPN and SVGIG (reference sequence). V dropped 6 bases and J dropped 3 bases, with 8 bases sitting between them. The CDR3 covers 11 residues. CDR3 sequence reads: CACSFHTEAFF. The CDR3 nucleotides read TGTGCCTGCTCCTTTCACACTGAAGCTTTCTTT.

There are many counts of this clonotype. CDR3 in amino acids: CSARVPRGRNQPQHF. Here the CDR3 DNA reads TGCAGTGCTAGAGTCCCCAGGGGACGCAATCAGCCCCAGCATTTT. V and J are TRBV20-1 and TRBJ1-5; maybe TRBD1 (6 bases). Germline CDR1 and CDR2: DFQATT and SNEGSKA (reference sequence). Deletions cut 1 base from V and 2 bases from J, with 12 bases between. The CDR3 runs to 15 residues.

This clonotype was seen more than once but under ten times. The CDR3 region is CASRMDRGGETQYF. The DNA for the CDR3 is TGTGCCAGCAGGATGGACAGAGGAGGCGAGACCCAGTACTTC. This chain uses TRBV6-6 with TRBJ2-5; TRBD1 is a possible D gene (6 bases). V was clipped by 6 bases and J by 5 bases, with 16 bases between them. The CDR3 runs 14 residues. Per the germline V gene, CDR1 is MNHNY and CDR2 is SVGAGI (reference sequence).

This clonotype turned up a few times. This chain uses TRBV2 with TRBJ1-4; no clear D. This CDR3 has 13 residues. Trimming removed 4 bases at V and 6 bases at J, with 9 bases between. Per germline, CDR1 SNHLY and CDR2 FYNNEI. The CDR3 protein is CASSVKRDEKLFF. The CDR3, as DNA: TGTGCCAGCAGTGTTAAGCGCGATGAAAAACTGTTTTTT.

The table lists this clonotype with many counts. The rearrangement joins TRBV7-3 to TRBJ2-1; the D call may be TRBD1 or TRBD2 (6 bases each). Trimming removed 4 bases at V and 4 bases at J, with 23 bases between. From germline, CDR1 is SGHTA and CDR2 FQGTGA. CDR3 length: 18 residues. CDR3 region: CASSSPTGGSRRYNEQFF. Here the CDR3 DNA reads TGTGCCAGCAGCTCCCCAACCGGGGGCTCCAGAAGATACAATGAGCAGTTCTTC.

The chain has TRBV5-1 and TRBJ2-1, with D perhaps TRBD1 (8 bases). CDR1 and CDR2 from the germline V gene are SGHRS and YFSETQ. V lost 3 bases to trimming and J lost 6 bases, with 19 bases between them. This CDR3 comprises 16 residues. CDR3 in amino acids: CASSSGVTGEGNEQFF. The CDR3 DNA follows: TGCGCCAGCAGCTCCGGGGTGACAGGGGAGGGCAATGAGCAGTTCTTC.

The chain recombines TRBV29-1 with TRBJ2-3; 8 bases agree with TRBD1. Germline assignment: CDR1 SQVTM and CDR2 ANQGSEA. The CDR3 consists of 13 residues. With 3 bases clipped from V and 5 bases from J, the junction kept 4 bases outside the gene matches. CDR3 DNA: TGCAGCGTTGATTCAGGGGGCATAGATACGCAGTATTTT. Its protein is CSVDSGGIDTQYF.

This clonotype was recorded at least ten times. The genes are TRBV19 and TRBJ1-3; D is ambiguous. The V gene's germline CDR1 is LNHDA and CDR2 SQIVND (reference sequence). The CDR3 length is 13 residues. Trimming removed 7 bases at V and 0 bases at J, with 7 bases between. Here the CDR3 DNA reads TGTGCCAGTAATAACCTCTCTGGAAACACCATATATTTT. This gives the protein CASNNLSGNTIYF.

The table lists this clonotype with many counts. This chain joins TRBV20-1 and TRBJ2-7; 11 bases line up with TRBD2. The CDR3 extends over 13 amino acids. Germline lookup yields CDR1 DFQATT and CDR2 SNEGSKA (reference sequence). V shed 8 bases and J 4 bases; nucleotides not matched to a gene: 7. In nucleotides, the CDR3 is TGCAGTTACAGCGGGACTAGCGGATACGAGCAGTACTTC. Translation gives CSYSGTSGYEQYF.

In this sample, this clonotype turned up a few times. The J gene is TRBJ2-1, the V gene TRBV2; D call uncertain. Germline V gives CDR1 SNHLY, CDR2 FYNNEI. Trimming pared 6 bases from V and 9 bases from J, leaving 9 bases between. This CDR3 is built from 11 residues. The DNA for the CDR3 is TGTGCCAGCAGCTACGTAGGTGAGCAGTTCTTC. Translating gives CASSYVGEQFF.

There are many counts of this clonotype. The chain recombines TRBV29-1 with TRBJ2-3; 10 bases fit TRBD2. V lost 1 base and J lost 3; bases outside the gene matches: 7. Germline assignment: CDR1 SQVTM and CDR2 ANQGSEA. The CDR3 totals 16 residues. CDR3 coding DNA: TGCAGCGTTGAAGGCTTAAGCGGGGGGGCAACAGATACGCAGTATTTT. Encoded protein: CSVEGLSGGATDTQYF.

There are many counts of this clonotype. The rearrangement joins TRBV12-3 or TRBV12-4 to TRBJ2-5; 9 bases agree with TRBD2. J was trimmed by 1 base and V by 3 bases; bases with no gene match: 9. The CDR3 covers 17 residues. In DNA form, the CDR3 reads TGTGCCAGCAGTTTTGAGCTAGCGGGGACAACCCAAGAGACCCAGTACTTC. Translated: CASSFELAGTTQETQYF.

This clonotype turned up a few times. The rearrangement joins TRBV29-1 to TRBJ2-3; D call uncertain. V gave up 1 base and J gave up 0 bases, with 5 bases separating them. In germline, CDR1 is SQVTM, CDR2 ANQGSEA. The CDR3 is 13 amino acids. DNA of the CDR3: TGCAGCGTTGAAGTACCCAGCACAGATACGCAGTATTTT. This translates into CSVEVPSTDTQYF.

This clonotype was recorded a few times. The chain is built from TRBV7-6 and TRBJ2-1; 13 bases fit TRBD2. CDR1 is SGHVS, CDR2 FNYEAQ, per germline. The ends lost 1 base at V and 5 bases at J; junction bases unmatched: 2. The CDR3 consists of 16 residues. CDR3 nucleotide sequence: TGTGCCAGCAGCTTAGGGACTAGCGGGAGCAACAATGAGCAGTTCTTC. Protein product: CASSLGTSGSNNEQFF.

Ten or more counts support this clonotype. This chain connects TRBV29-1 to TRBJ2-2; a weak D match, TRBD1 (7 bases). Trimming removed 4 bases at V and 9 bases at J, with 21 bases between. The V gene's germline CDR1 is SQVTM and CDR2 ANQGSEA. CDR3 length: 15 residues. Written as DNA, the CDR3 is TGCAGCGTTGCGGGGGTTGACAGGGCTTCATGGGAGCTGTTTTTT. Amino acid sequence: CSVAGVDRASWELFF.

This clonotype has ten or more counts. This sequence joins TRBV28 and TRBJ1-3, with TRBD1 matching over 7 bases. V lost 7 bases and J lost 2; bases outside the gene matches: 8. The CDR3 has 15 residues. Per germline, CDR1 MDHEN and CDR2 SYDVKM. The CDR3 region is CASTQGGGPGNTIYF. The CDR3 region has the DNA TGTGCCAGCACCCAGGGGGGAGGCCCTGGAAACACCATATATTTT.

This clonotype came up many times. The rearrangement uses TRBV20-1 and TRBJ2-1, with 7 bases fitting TRBD1. CDR1 is DFQATT and CDR2 is SNEGSKA in the germline V gene (reference sequence). The CDR3 is 15 residues long. V was clipped by 0 bases and J by 6 bases; unmatched bases: 8. The CDR3 region has the DNA TGCAGTGCTAGAGATACCCGGACAGGTCCCAATGAGCAGTTCTTC. Translated, it gives CSARDTRTGPNEQFF.

This clonotype was counted at least ten times. The V call is TRBV6-1, the J call TRBJ2-5; 11 bases agree with TRBD1. The germline V gene has CDR1 MNHNS and CDR2 SASEGT. There are 16 residues in the CDR3. J lost 5 bases, V lost 6 bases, and 11 bases had no gene match. The CDR3 region has the DNA TGTGCCAGCAGATTTTTCGCGGACAGGGGGCCGGAGACCCAGTACTTC. Its protein product is CASRFFADRGPETQYF.

The rearrangement joins TRBV19 to TRBJ1-1; no definite D call. V was cut by 4 bases and J by 1 base, with 4 bases left in between. CDR1 is LNHDA, CDR2 SQIVND, per germline (reference sequence). CDR3 length: 12 amino acids. In nucleotides, the CDR3 is TGTGCCAGTAGTAGTCGGAACACTGAAGCTTTCTTT. Translated: CASSSRNTEAFF.